A selection of T cell receptor beta chains follows, all from one sample in a study of blood T cell repertoires in COVID-19. The table came from immunoSEQ multiplex PCR; TCRdb's copy has only in-frame clones and leaves some out. The sample holds approximately 69,000 clones, roughly 79% seen once. Sequencing input: peripheral blood. The receptors originated from a man in his 60s with acute or convalescent COVID-19. CDR3s include the opening cysteine and the closing phenylalanine or tryptophan. Fields, in order: D gene, clone size, J gene, V gene, CDR3 DNA, CDR3 protein. The D gene is left open where the match is weak. For some rows the clone size is stated as once, few or many, or as a class when expanded; others skip it.

D gene: TRBD1
clone size: once
J gene: TRBJ2-3
V gene: TRBV5-1
CDR3 DNA: TGCGCCAGCAGCTCCCCCGGGACAGGCACAGATACGCAGTATTTT
CDR3 protein: CASSSPGTGTDTQYF

D gene: TRBD2
clone size: medium-sized
J gene: TRBJ2-3
V gene: TRBV7-3
CDR3 DNA: TGTGCCAGCGCTCGCCTAGCGGGGAACACAGATACGCAGTATTTT
CDR3 protein: CASARLAGNTDTQYF

D gene: .
clone size: once
J gene: TRBJ1-2
V gene: TRBV6-5
CDR3 DNA: TGTGCCAGCAGTTACTCTACAGGGTTCTATGGCTACACCTTC
CDR3 protein: CASSYSTGFYGYTF

D gene: .
clone size: .
J gene: TRBJ1-2
V gene: TRBV27
CDR3 DNA: TGTGCCAGCCACGGACCGGGGAGGGTCTATGGCTACACCTTC
CDR3 protein: CASHGPGRVYGYTF

D gene: .
clone size: .
J gene: TRBJ1-1
V gene: TRBV19
CDR3 DNA: TGTGCCAGTAGTATATCAGGGAACACTGAAGCTTTCTTT
CDR3 protein: CASSISGNTEAFF

D gene: TRBD2
clone size: once
J gene: TRBJ2-3
V gene: TRBV7-2
CDR3 DNA: TGTGCCAGCACCCGGCGGGGGGTCACAGATACGCAGTATTTT
CDR3 protein: CASTRRGVTDTQYF

D gene: .
clone size: few
J gene: TRBJ2-1
V gene: TRBV5-4
CDR3 DNA: TGTGCCAGCAGCTTGCAAGAGCTCGGCAATGAGCAGTTCTTC
CDR3 protein: CASSLQELGNEQFF

D gene: .
clone size: .
J gene: TRBJ2-7
V gene: TRBV28
CDR3 DNA: TGTGCCAGCAGTTTAGGGAGCAGAACCTACGAGCAGTACTTC
CDR3 protein: CASSLGSRTYEQYF

D gene: .
clone size: .
J gene: TRBJ2-7
V gene: TRBV4-1
CDR3 DNA: TGCGCCAGCAGCCAAGATGGACTACCGAGGGGATACGAGCAGTACTTC
CDR3 protein: CASSQDGLPRGYEQYF

D gene: .
clone size: .
J gene: TRBJ1-2
V gene: TRBV18
CDR3 DNA: TGTGCCAGCTCACTTATCCGGGACATAAACCCCACAATGGGCTACACCTTC
CDR3 protein: CASSLIRDINPTMGYTF

D gene: .
clone size: once
J gene: TRBJ1-5
V gene: TRBV6-5
CDR3 DNA: TGTGCCAGCAGTTACTCGATTCAGTCCAATCAGCCCCAGCATTTT
CDR3 protein: CASSYSIQSNQPQHF

D gene: TRBD2
clone size: .
J gene: TRBJ2-1
V gene: TRBV4-3
CDR3 DNA: TGCGCCAGCAGCCAGAACGCGGGGGGGCAGTATGAGCAGTTCTTC
CDR3 protein: CASSQNAGGQYEQFF

D gene: .
clone size: .
J gene: TRBJ1-1
V gene: TRBV29-1
CDR3 DNA: TGCAGCGTGAACAGTTTGAACACTGAAGCTTTCTTT
CDR3 protein: CSVNSLNTEAFF

D gene: TRBD1
clone size: once
J gene: TRBJ1-5
V gene: TRBV6-5
CDR3 DNA: TGTGCCAGCGCCCGAGACAGGGGGGCCAATCAGCCCCAGCATTTT
CDR3 protein: CASARDRGANQPQHF

D gene: .
clone size: .
J gene: TRBJ1-1
V gene: TRBV5-1
CDR3 DNA: TGCGCCAGCAGCAGGACAGATCTGAACACTGAAGCTTTCTTT
CDR3 protein: CASSRTDLNTEAFF

D gene: .
clone size: .
J gene: TRBJ1-1
V gene: TRBV7-6
CDR3 DNA: TGTGCCAGCAGCGCCTTTAGTGAAGTGAACACTGAAGCTTTCTTT
CDR3 protein: CASSAFSEVNTEAFF

D gene: TRBD1
clone size: .
J gene: TRBJ1-1
V gene: TRBV19
CDR3 DNA: TGTGCCAGTAGTTACGGGACAGGGATTTCGAACACTGAAGCTTTCTTT
CDR3 protein: CASSYGTGISNTEAFF

D gene: .
clone size: .
J gene: TRBJ2-7
V gene: TRBV5-4
CDR3 DNA: TGTGCCAGCAGCTTGTTAACCGTCCAGGGCGAGCAGTACTTC
CDR3 protein: CASSLLTVQGEQYF

D gene: .
clone size: .
J gene: TRBJ2-3
V gene: TRBV3-1/TRBV3-2
CDR3 DNA: TGTGCCAGCAGCCAAGCAGGAACAGATACGCAGTATTTT
CDR3 protein: CASSQAGTDTQYF

D gene: TRBD1
clone size: .
J gene: TRBJ2-7
V gene: TRBV3-1/TRBV3-2
CDR3 DNA: TGTGCCAGCAACCAGGCTGAAGGGGGCTTGTACGAGCAGTACTTC
CDR3 protein: CASNQAEGGLYEQYF

D gene: .
clone size: .
J gene: TRBJ2-7
V gene: TRBV27
CDR3 DNA: TGTGCCAGCAGTGAGCCGACTCCACCCTACGAGCAGTACTTC
CDR3 protein: CASSEPTPPYEQYF

D gene: .
clone size: .
J gene: TRBJ1-4
V gene: TRBV9
CDR3 DNA: TGTGCCAGCAGCGTAGGTCCAGAAAATGAAAAACTGTTTTTT
CDR3 protein: CASSVGPENEKLFF

D gene: TRBD1
clone size: .
J gene: TRBJ2-7
V gene: TRBV6-1
CDR3 DNA: TGTGCCAGCAGTGATGGGACAGGGAACTACGAGCAGTACTTC
CDR3 protein: CASSDGTGNYEQYF

D gene: .
clone size: .
J gene: TRBJ1-6
V gene: TRBV11-2
CDR3 DNA: TGTGCCAGCAGCTTTAGTTACTCACCCCTCCACTTT
CDR3 protein: CASSFSYSPLHF

D gene: .
clone size: .
J gene: TRBJ1-1
V gene: TRBV19
CDR3 DNA: TGTGCCAGTAGTGCTGCTCGCGGGGCAGGATTTAACACTGAAGCTTTCTTT
CDR3 protein: CASSAARGAGFNTEAFF

D gene: TRBD1
clone size: .
J gene: TRBJ2-5
V gene: TRBV27
CDR3 DNA: TGTGCCAGCAGTTTACTCGGACAGGGCCAGCAAGAGACCCAGTACTTC
CDR3 protein: CASSLLGQGQQETQYF

D gene: TRBD2
clone size: .
J gene: TRBJ2-1
V gene: TRBV9
CDR3 DNA: TGTGCCAGCAGCGTAGAAGGTAGGCGGGGGGGCCATTCAGGAGAGCAGTTCTTC
CDR3 protein: CASSVEGRRGGHSGEQFF

D gene: .
clone size: .
J gene: TRBJ1-3
V gene: TRBV6-6
CDR3 DNA: TGTGCCAGCCGCGCGGGGTTTGTTGGAAACACCATATATTTT
CDR3 protein: CASRAGFVGNTIYF

D gene: .
clone size: .
J gene: TRBJ1-2
V gene: TRBV3-1/TRBV3-2
CDR3 DNA: TGTGCCAGCAGCCCCTCCGGAGACAGCTATGGCTACACCTTC
CDR3 protein: CASSPSGDSYGYTF

D gene: .
clone size: few
J gene: TRBJ2-2
V gene: TRBV11-1
CDR3 DNA: TGTGCCAGCAGCTTACTCGCGATTGGCACCGGGGAGCTGTTTTTT
CDR3 protein: CASSLLAIGTGELFF

D gene: TRBD1
clone size: .
J gene: TRBJ1-1
V gene: TRBV10-1
CDR3 DNA: TGCGCCAGCAGCCAAGGGGGCATCACTGAAGCTTTCTTT
CDR3 protein: CASSQGGITEAFF

D gene: TRBD1
clone size: .
J gene: TRBJ2-3
V gene: TRBV4-3
CDR3 DNA: TGCGCCAGCAGCCAAGATCCTCCGACAGGGGTTGCAGATACGCAGTATTTT
CDR3 protein: CASSQDPPTGVADTQYF

D gene: TRBD1
clone size: .
J gene: TRBJ1-2
V gene: TRBV15
CDR3 DNA: TGTGCCACCAGCAGACAGGGGGCGCATGGCTACACCTTC
CDR3 protein: CATSRQGAHGYTF

D gene: TRBD1
clone size: .
J gene: TRBJ1-3
V gene: TRBV6-5
CDR3 DNA: TGTGCCAGCGGCCGGGACAGGGGGCGAGACACCATATATTTT
CDR3 protein: CASGRDRGRDTIYF

D gene: .
clone size: .
J gene: TRBJ1-2
V gene: TRBV5-6
CDR3 DNA: TGTGCCAGCAGCCACTGGGAGGATTCCACCAATGGCTACACCTTC
CDR3 protein: CASSHWEDSTNGYTF

D gene: .
clone size: once
J gene: TRBJ1-4
V gene: TRBV11-2
CDR3 DNA: TGTGCCAGCAGCCCGTTAGTAAAACTGTTTTTT
CDR3 protein: CASSPLVKLFF

D gene: TRBD1
clone size: .
J gene: TRBJ1-4
V gene: TRBV6-5
CDR3 DNA: TGTGCCAGCAGTTACGGGACAGTTAATGAAAAACTGTTTTTT
CDR3 protein: CASSYGTVNEKLFF

D gene: .
clone size: .
J gene: TRBJ1-6
V gene: TRBV7-2
CDR3 DNA: TGTGCCAGCAGCTTAGCGGGCGGGGTTAATTCACCCCTCCACTTT
CDR3 protein: CASSLAGGVNSPLHF

D gene: TRBD1
clone size: .
J gene: TRBJ1-3
V gene: TRBV7-6
CDR3 DNA: TGTGCCAGCAGCGAGATACAGGGGGCAAAGGGAAACACCATATATTTT
CDR3 protein: CASSEIQGAKGNTIYF

D gene: TRBD2
clone size: .
J gene: TRBJ2-1
V gene: TRBV2
CDR3 DNA: TGTGCCACCGGAATAGCGGGTAGCTCCTACAATGAGCAGTTCTTC
CDR3 protein: CATGIAGSSYNEQFF

D gene: TRBD1
clone size: .
J gene: TRBJ2-5
V gene: TRBV12-3/TRBV12-4
CDR3 DNA: TGTGCCAACTCCAACAGGGGGGAAGAGACCCAGTACTTC
CDR3 protein: CANSNRGEETQYF

D gene: .
clone size: .
J gene: TRBJ1-1
V gene: TRBV4-2
CDR3 DNA: TGTGCCAGCAGCCAAGTAGACAGTAACACTGAAGCTTTCTTT
CDR3 protein: CASSQVDSNTEAFF

D gene: .
clone size: .
J gene: TRBJ1-5
V gene: TRBV5-6
CDR3 DNA: TGTGCCAGCAGCTTTAGGATGGGGGCTCAGCCCCAGCATTTT
CDR3 protein: CASSFRMGAQPQHF

D gene: .
clone size: .
J gene: TRBJ1-1
V gene: TRBV4-3
CDR3 DNA: TGCGCCAGCAGCCAAGACGGTTACGGGTCGATGAACACTGAAGCTTTCTTT
CDR3 protein: CASSQDGYGSMNTEAFF

D gene: .
clone size: .
J gene: TRBJ2-3
V gene: TRBV1
CDR3 DNA: TGCACCAGCAGCCATTTCCCGCGGGGGGCAGATACGCAGTATTTT
CDR3 protein: CTSSHFPRGADTQYF

D gene: .
clone size: .
J gene: TRBJ2-1
V gene: TRBV20-1
CDR3 DNA: TGCAGTGTTTTGACTAATGAGCAGTTCTTC
CDR3 protein: CSVLTNEQFF

D gene: TRBD1
clone size: .
J gene: TRBJ1-3
V gene: TRBV6-5
CDR3 DNA: TGTGCCAGCAGTTACCGGCCGGGACAGGGGGCTAACACCATATATTTT
CDR3 protein: CASSYRPGQGANTIYF

D gene: TRBD2
clone size: .
J gene: TRBJ2-5
V gene: TRBV11-3
CDR3 DNA: TGTGCCAGCAGCCGCGGGCGGGGGGGATTACCCCAAGAGACCCAGTACTTC
CDR3 protein: CASSRGRGGLPQETQYF

D gene: .
clone size: .
J gene: TRBJ1-6
V gene: TRBV6-5
CDR3 DNA: TGTGCCAGCACGGTCCAGGGCTCCTATAATTCACCCCTCCACTTT
CDR3 protein: CASTVQGSYNSPLHF

D gene: .
clone size: once
J gene: TRBJ1-4
V gene: TRBV28
CDR3 DNA: TGTGCCAGCAGTCTCGGGACTAATGAAAAACTGTTTTTT
CDR3 protein: CASSLGTNEKLFF